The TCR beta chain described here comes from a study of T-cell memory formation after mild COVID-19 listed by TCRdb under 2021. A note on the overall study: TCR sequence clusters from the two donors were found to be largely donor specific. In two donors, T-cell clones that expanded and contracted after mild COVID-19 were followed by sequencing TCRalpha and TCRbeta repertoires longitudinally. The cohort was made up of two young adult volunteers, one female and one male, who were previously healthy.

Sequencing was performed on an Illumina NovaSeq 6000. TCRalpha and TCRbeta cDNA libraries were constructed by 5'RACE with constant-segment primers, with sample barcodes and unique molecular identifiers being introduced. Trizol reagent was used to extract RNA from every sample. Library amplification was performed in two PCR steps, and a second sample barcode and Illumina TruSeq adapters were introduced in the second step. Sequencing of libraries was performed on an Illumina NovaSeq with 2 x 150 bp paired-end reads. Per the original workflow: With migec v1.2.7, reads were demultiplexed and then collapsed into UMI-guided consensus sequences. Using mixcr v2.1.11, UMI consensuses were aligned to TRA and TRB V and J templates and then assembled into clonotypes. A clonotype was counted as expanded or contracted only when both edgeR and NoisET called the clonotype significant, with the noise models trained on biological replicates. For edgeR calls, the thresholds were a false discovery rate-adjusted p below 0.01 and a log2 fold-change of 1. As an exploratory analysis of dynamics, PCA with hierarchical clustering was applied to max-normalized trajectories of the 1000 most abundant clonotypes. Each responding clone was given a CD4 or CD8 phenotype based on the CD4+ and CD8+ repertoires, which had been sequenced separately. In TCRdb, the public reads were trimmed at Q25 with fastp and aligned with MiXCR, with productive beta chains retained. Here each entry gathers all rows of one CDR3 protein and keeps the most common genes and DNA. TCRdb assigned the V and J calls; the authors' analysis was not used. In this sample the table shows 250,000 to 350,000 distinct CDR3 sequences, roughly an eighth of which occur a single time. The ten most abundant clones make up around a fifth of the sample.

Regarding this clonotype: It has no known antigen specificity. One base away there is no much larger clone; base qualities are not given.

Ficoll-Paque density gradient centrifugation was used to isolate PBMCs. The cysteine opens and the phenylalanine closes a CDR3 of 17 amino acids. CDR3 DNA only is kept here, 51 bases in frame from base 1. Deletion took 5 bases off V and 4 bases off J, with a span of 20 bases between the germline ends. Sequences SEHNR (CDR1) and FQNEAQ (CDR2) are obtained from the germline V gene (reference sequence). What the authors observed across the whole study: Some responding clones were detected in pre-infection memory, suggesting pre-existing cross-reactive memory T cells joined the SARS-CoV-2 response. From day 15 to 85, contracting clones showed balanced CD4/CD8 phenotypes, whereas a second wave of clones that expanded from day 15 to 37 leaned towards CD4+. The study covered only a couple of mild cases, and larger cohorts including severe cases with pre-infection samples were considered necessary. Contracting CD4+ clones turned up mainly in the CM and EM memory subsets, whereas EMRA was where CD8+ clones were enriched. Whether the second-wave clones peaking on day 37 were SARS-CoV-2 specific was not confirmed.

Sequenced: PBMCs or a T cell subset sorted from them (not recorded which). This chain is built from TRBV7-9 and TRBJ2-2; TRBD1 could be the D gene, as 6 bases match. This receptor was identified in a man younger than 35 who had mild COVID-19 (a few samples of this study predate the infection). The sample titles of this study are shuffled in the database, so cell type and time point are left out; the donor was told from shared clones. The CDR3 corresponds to CASSTRQMRGGTGELFF. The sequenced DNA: TGTGCCAGCAGCACCAGACAGATGCGAGGGGGCACCGGGGAGCTGTTTTTT.